A single sample gave rise to the 11 T cell receptor beta chains below, sequenced in a study of cytomegalovirus exposure and HLA in healthy donors. In the PCR, 60 Vbeta and 13 Jbeta primers were used. Some clones are missing from TCRdb's copy, which holds only in-frame ones; the method was immunoSEQ multiplex PCR. The sample shows some 95,000 clones, over 70% of them seen only once. Material for sequencing was PBMCs. All receptors come from a man over 45 in good health and CMV-seropositive.

J is TRBJ2-3 and V is TRBV5-1, with 10 bases aligning to TRBD1. Losses at the gene ends were 0 bases for V and 2 bases for J; bases not matched to a gene: 9. Germline CDR1 reads SGHRS; CDR2 reads YFSETQ. This CDR3 is built from 18 residues. The CDR3, as DNA: TGCGCCAGCAGCTTGGGGGAGGGGACAGGGGCGATCACAGATACGCAGTATTTT. This gives the protein CASSLGEGTGAITDTQYF.

The table lists this clone with a few counts. The rearrangement joins TRBV7-3 to TRBJ2-5, with 9 bases aligning to TRBD2. Trimming removed 4 bases from V and 5 bases from J; junction bases left unmatched: 5. The CDR3 sequence is 14 residues long. Germline-derived CDR1 and CDR2 are SGHTA and FQGTGA. The CDR3 DNA sequence: TGTGCCAGCAGCTCTAGCGGGGTGGGGGAGACCCAGTACTTC. Encoded protein: CASSSSGVGETQYF.

The V call is TRBV7-6, the J call TRBJ1-1, with D possibly being TRBD1 (5 bases). Germline V CDR1 and CDR2: SGHVS, FNYEAQ. Trimming shortened V by 1 base and J by 2 bases, and 11 bases separated the two germline ends. This CDR3 contains 15 residues. CDR3 residues: CASSLGGGTNTEAFF. CDR3 coding DNA: TGTGCCAGCAGCTTAGGCGGGGGTACCAACACTGAAGCTTTCTTT.

V is TRBV2 and J is TRBJ1-1; D unresolved. The length of the CDR3 is 14 residues. CDR1 and CDR2 (germline): SNHLY, FYNNEI. With 5 bases removed from V and 2 bases from J, the gap between germline ends came to 12 bases. The CDR3 nucleotides read TGTGCCAGCAGTACCGGTACAGAAAACACTGAAGCTTTCTTT. Amino acids: CASSTGTENTEAFF.

This chain joins TRBV4-3 and TRBJ1-6, with a possible D match to TRBD1 (5 bases). The CDR3 extends over 15 amino acids. Trimming took off 5 bases at V and 10 bases at J, with 18 bases between the two ends. Germline V CDR1 and CDR2: LGHNA, YSLEER. The CDR3 sequence: CASSEVTGGRSPLHF. The CDR3 DNA follows: TGCGCCAGCAGCGAAGTAACCGGGGGTAGGTCACCCCTCCACTTT.

This rearrangement joins TRBV19 to TRBJ2-2; tentative D call: TRBD2 (7 bases). This CDR3 is built from 12 residues. Trimming removed 6 bases at V and 6 bases at J, with 8 bases between. CDR1 is LNHDA, CDR2 SQIVND, per germline (reference sequence). The CDR3 is CASRGGPGELFF. CDR3 in DNA: TGTGCCAGTAGGGGGGGGCCCGGGGAGCTGTTTTTT.

Details on this clone: Other DNA sequences from this sample encode an identical CDR3 as well. As DNA, the CDR3 is TGCGCCAGCAGCCAAGATCCCGGAGGCGAGCAGTACTTC. It specifies CASSQDPGGEQYF. V and J are TRBV4-3 and TRBJ2-7; tentatively, D is TRBD2 (5 bases). The CDR3 is 13 residues long. CDR1 and CDR2 (germline): LGHNA, YSLEER. Trimming pared 0 bases from V and 6 bases from J, leaving 9 bases between.

J is TRBJ2-7 and V is TRBV6-5; 8 positions match TRBD1. CDR3 length: 14 residues. Losses at the gene ends were 2 bases for V and 6 bases for J; bases not matched to a gene: 6. Germline-derived CDR1 and CDR2 are MNHEY and SVGAGI. CDR3 DNA: TGTGCCAGCAGTTACGACAGGGGTGTAAGCGAGCAGTACTTC. Protein sequence: CASSYDRGVSEQYF.

In its sample, this clone was seen once. The V call is TRBV10-3, the J call TRBJ1-1, with D tentatively TRBD1 (5 bases). The CDR3 extends over 13 amino acids. Between the trimmed V and J ends, which lost 7 bases and 4 bases, there was a span of 13 bases. Germline V gene data show CDR1 as ENHRY and CDR2 as SYGVKD. The CDR3 protein is CAINSGWSTEAFF. CDR3 in DNA: TGTGCCATCAATTCAGGGTGGAGCACTGAAGCTTTCTTT.

The chain links TRBV5-1 to TRBJ2-3; 12 bases are shared with TRBD2. The CDR3 length is 16 residues. The V segment lost 0 bases and the J segment 8 bases; nucleotides outside the gene matches: 7. CDR1 is SGHRS, CDR2 YFSETQ, per germline. The CDR3 nucleotides read TGCGCCAGCAGCTTGGCCGGGCCTAGCGGGGGGGCTACGCAGTATTTT. Protein sequence: CASSLAGPSGGATQYF.

V and J are TRBV5-1 and TRBJ1-3; 10 bases align to TRBD1. CDR1 and CDR2 (germline): SGHRS, YFSETQ. There are 19 residues in the CDR3. With V trimmed by 0 bases and J by 2 bases, 11 bases remained unmatched. CDR3 residues: CASSLGPNRDRGAGNTIYF. CDR3 DNA: TGCGCCAGCAGCTTGGGCCCGAACCGGGACAGGGGAGCTGGAAACACCATATATTTT.